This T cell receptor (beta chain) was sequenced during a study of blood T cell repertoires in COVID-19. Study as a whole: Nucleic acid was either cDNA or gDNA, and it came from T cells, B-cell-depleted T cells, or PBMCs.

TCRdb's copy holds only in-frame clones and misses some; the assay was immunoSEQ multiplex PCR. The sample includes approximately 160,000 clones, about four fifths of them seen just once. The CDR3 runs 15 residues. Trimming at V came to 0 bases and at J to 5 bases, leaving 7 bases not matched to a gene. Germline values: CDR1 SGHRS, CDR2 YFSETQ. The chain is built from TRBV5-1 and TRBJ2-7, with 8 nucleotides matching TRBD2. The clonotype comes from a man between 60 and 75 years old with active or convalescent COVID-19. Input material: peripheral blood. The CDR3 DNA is TGCGCCAGCAGCTTGGAGCTAGCGGGTACCCACGAGCAGTACTTC. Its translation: CASSLELAGTHEQYF.